This T cell receptor beta chain was identified in a study of blood T cell repertoires in COVID-19. Per the germline V gene, CDR1 is MDHEN and CDR2 is SYDVKM. The CDR3 runs to 16 residues. Trimming took off 5 bases at V and 2 bases at J, with 19 bases between the two ends. Only in-frame clones appear in the TCRdb table, and some are missing; sequencing was by immunoSEQ multiplex PCR. Among about 310,000 clones listed, approximately 81% were seen once. The clonotype comes from a woman younger than 45 who had been exposed to COVID-19. The genes are TRBV28 and TRBJ2-7; TRBD1 is a possible D gene (6 bases). Material: PBMCs or T cells enriched from blood (not recorded which). The CDR3 DNA sequence: TGTGCCAGCAGTGCGACCGACAGGACAGCAACCTACGAGCAGTACTTC. Translation: CASSATDRTATYEQYF. Based on the CDR3 plus reference TRBV28 and TRBJ2-7, the full variable domain is DVKVTQSSRYLVKRTGEKVFLECVQDMDHENMFWYRQDPGLGLRLIYFSYDVKMKEKGDIPEGYSVSREKKERFSLILESASTNQTSMYLCASSATDRTATYEQYFGPGTRLTVT.